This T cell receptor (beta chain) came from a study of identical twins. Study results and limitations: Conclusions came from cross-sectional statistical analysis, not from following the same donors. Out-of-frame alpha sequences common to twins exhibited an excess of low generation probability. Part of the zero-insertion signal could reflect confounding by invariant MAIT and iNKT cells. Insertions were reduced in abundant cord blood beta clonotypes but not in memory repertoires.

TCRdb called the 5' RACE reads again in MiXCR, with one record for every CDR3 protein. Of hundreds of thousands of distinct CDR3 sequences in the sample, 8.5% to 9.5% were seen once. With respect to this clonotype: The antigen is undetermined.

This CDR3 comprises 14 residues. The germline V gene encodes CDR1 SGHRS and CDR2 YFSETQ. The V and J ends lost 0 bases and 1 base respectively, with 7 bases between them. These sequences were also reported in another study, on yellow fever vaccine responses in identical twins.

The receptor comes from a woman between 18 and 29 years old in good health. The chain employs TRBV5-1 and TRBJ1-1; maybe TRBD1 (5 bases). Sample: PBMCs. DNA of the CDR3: TGCGCCAGCAGCTTGGCCAGGGCGAACACTGAAGCTTTCTTT. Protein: CASSLARANTEAFF. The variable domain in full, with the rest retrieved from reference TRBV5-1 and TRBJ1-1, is KAGVTQTPRYLIKTRGQQVTLSCSPISGHRSVSWYQQTPGQGLQFLFEYFSETQRNKGNFPGRFSGRQFSNSRSEMNVSTLELGDSALYLCASSLARANTEAFFGQGTRLTVV.